A selection of T cell receptor beta chains follows, all from one sample in a study of T cells in Graves' hyperthyroidism and ophthalmopathy. TCRdb re-called the multiplex PCR reads with MiXCR, one entry per CDR3 protein. This table holds approximately 630,000 distinct CDR3 sequences, roughly 17% found once. Input material: blood. The receptors come from a young woman with Graves' hyperthyroidism. Both conserved end residues are trimmed from each CDR3.

ASSFQSYEQY,TRBV3-1,10,TRBJ2-7
SATRSNRGPMNTEAF,TRBV20-1,15,TRBJ1-1
ASSITTESEAF,TRBV19,11,TRBJ1-1
ASSPGADTQY,TRBV18,10,TRBJ2-3
ASSVGGDTQY,TRBV9,10,TRBJ2-3
ACPRQGIYGYT,TRBV30,11,TRBJ1-2
SARDGGLA,TRBV20-1,8,TRBJ2-7
ASSSRDRGSKGETQY,TRBV6-1,15,TRBJ2-5
ATSARFEEKLF,TRBV24-1,11,TRBJ1-4
ASSLVAAEGEKLF,TRBV28,13,TRBJ1-4
SARAPPRGGRGTDTQY,TRBV20-1,16,TRBJ2-3
ATSESPNYGYT,TRBV24-1,11,TRBJ1-2